This TCR beta chain appears in the sequencing data of a study of CD8+CD57+ T cells in acquired aplastic anemia. This clonotype was observed a few times. In patients chosen for sequencing, flow cytometry had shown CD8+CD57+ cell expansion. CDR3 and TCR beta VDJ profiling relied on a genomic DNA template. TCRdb analysed the reads with MiXCR anew, one entry per CDR3 protein. The sample yields more than 95,000 distinct CDR3 sequences, about 40% seen once. The sample consisted of sorted CD4+, CD8+, or CD8+CD57+ T cells (not recorded which) from PBMCs. The TCR comes from a human donor with aplastic anemia.

CDR3 protein: CATSRGGDDYGYTF. DNA of the CDR3: TGTGCCACCAGCAGAGGGGGGGACGACTATGGCTACACCTTC. This rearrangement joins TRBV15 to TRBJ1-2; D may be TRBD1 (5 bases). The V gene lost 1 base and the J gene lost 3 bases, with 9 bases spanning the gap. This CDR3 contains 14 residues. The V gene's germline CDR1 is LNHNV and CDR2 YYDKDF (reference sequence).